This T cell receptor beta chain was retrieved from a study of T cell repertoires in cytomegalovirus infection. Study at large: Indications of both CMV infection and matching HLA type were provided by public TCR beta signatures.

One entry per CDR3 protein results from TCRdb running MiXCR on the reads. The sample holds roughly 180,000 distinct CDR3 sequences, 28% seen once. On this clonotype itself: Its antigen is unknown.

The CDR3 spans 15 residues. Germline V gene sequence: CDR1 SGHTA, CDR2 FQGTGA. J lost 2 bases, V lost 7 bases, and 5 bases had no gene match. Findings of the study overall: It was HLA-C-restricted CMV-specific TCR beta clonotypes that dominated the response ex vivo.

The receptor was derived from a human donor in good health (CMV status not recorded). Some clones in this sample may be carry-over from other donors' samples. This sequence joins TRBV7-3 and TRBJ2-1; 10 positions agree with TRBD1. Sequenced: PBMCs. CDR3 region: CASIHGQGAYNEQFF. The CDR3 DNA reads TGTGCCAGCATCCACGGACAGGGGGCCTACAATGAGCAGTTCTTC.